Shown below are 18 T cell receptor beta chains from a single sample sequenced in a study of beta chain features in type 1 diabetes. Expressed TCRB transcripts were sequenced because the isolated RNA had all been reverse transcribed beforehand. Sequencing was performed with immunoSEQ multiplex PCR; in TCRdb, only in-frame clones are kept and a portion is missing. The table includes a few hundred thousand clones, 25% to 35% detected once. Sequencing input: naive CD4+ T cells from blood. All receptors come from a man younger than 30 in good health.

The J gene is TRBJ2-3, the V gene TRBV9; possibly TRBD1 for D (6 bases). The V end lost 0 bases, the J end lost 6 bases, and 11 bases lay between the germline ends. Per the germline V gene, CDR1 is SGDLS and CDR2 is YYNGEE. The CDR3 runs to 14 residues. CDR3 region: CASSVGQATDTQYF. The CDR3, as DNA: TGTGCCAGCAGCGTAGGACAGGCGACCGATACGCAGTATTTT.

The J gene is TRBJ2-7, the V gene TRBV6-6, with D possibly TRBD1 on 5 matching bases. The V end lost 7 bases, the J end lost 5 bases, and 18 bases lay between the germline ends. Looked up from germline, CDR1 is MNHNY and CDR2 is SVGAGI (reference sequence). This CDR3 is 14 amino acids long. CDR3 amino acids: CASTSWLGADEQYF. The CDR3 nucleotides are TGTGCCAGCACCTCTTGGCTAGGGGCCGACGAGCAGTACTTC.

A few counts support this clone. This chain's CDR3 is CASRFSGREETQYF. In DNA, the CDR3 is TGTGCCAGCAGGTTTAGCGGGAGGGAAGAGACCCAGTACTTC. The chain couples TRBV7-9 to TRBJ2-5, with TRBD2 identical over 11 bases. The CDR3 length is 14 residues. Germline trimming cut 6 bases from V and 3 bases from J; bases unmatched to any gene: 3. CDR1 is SEHNR, CDR2 FQNEAQ, per germline (reference sequence).

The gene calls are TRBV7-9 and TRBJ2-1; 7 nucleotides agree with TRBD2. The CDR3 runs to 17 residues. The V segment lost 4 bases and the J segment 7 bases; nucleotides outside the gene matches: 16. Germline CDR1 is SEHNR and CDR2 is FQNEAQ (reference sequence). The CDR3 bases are TGTGCCAGCAGCTCATTCACCGGGACTAAGGTGTGGAATGAGCAGTTCTTC. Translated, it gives CASSSFTGTKVWNEQFF.

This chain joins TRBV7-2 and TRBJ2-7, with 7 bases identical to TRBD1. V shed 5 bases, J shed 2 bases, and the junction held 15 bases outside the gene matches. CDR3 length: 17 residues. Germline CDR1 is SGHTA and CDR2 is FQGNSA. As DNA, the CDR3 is TGTGCCAGCAGCCCAAGGACCCGGGACAGCTATGCCTACGAGCAGTACTTC. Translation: CASSPRTRDSYAYEQYF.

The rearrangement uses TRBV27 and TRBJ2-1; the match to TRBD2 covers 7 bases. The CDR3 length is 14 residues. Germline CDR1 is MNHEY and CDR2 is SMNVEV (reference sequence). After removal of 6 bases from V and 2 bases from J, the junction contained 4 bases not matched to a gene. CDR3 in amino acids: CASRKAGTYNEQFF. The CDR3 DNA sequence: TGTGCCAGCAGGAAAGCGGGAACCTACAATGAGCAGTTCTTC.

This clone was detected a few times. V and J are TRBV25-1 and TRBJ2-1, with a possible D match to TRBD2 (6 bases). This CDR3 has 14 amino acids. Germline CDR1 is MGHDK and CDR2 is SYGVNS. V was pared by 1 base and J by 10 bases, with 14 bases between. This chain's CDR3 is CASSEWGSGEEQFF. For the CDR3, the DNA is TGTGCCAGCAGTGAATGGGGATCGGGAGAGGAGCAGTTCTTC.

The CDR3 DNA follows: TGTGCCAGCAGTTACCGTGGGACAGGGGGCTTTGGCTACACCTTC. Encoded protein: CASSYRGTGGFGYTF. The gene calls are TRBV6-5 and TRBJ1-2; TRBD1 matches 12 bases. Germline V gene lookup returns CDR1 MNHEY and CDR2 SVGAGI. Germline trimming cut 2 bases from V and 7 bases from J; bases unmatched to any gene: 5. The CDR3 length is 15 residues.

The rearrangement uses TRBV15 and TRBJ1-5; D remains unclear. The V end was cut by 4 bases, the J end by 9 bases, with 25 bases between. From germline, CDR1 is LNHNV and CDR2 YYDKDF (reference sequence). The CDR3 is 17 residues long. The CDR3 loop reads CATSTPNPVTRNRPQHF. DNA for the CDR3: TGTGCCACCAGCACCCCCAATCCAGTGACGAGAAATAGGCCCCAGCATTTT.

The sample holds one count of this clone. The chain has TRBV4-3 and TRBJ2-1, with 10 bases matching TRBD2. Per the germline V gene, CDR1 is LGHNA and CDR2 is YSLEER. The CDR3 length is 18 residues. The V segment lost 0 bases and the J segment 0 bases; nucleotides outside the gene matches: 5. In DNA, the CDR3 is TGCGCCAGCAGCCAAGAGATATGGACTAGCGGCTCCTACAATGAGCAGTTCTTC. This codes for CASSQEIWTSGSYNEQFF.

The CDR3 DNA reads TGCGCCAGCAGCTTGGGGTTGCCCACACACCACAATGAGCAGTTCTTC. Translated: CASSLGLPTHHNEQFF. The rearrangement joins TRBV5-1 to TRBJ2-1; D call uncertain. Per the germline V gene, CDR1 is SGHRS and CDR2 is YFSETQ. Between the trimmed V and J ends, which lost 0 bases and 5 bases, there was a span of 15 bases. CDR3 length: 16 amino acids.

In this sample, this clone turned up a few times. The CDR3 loop is CASSSGQPDTQYF. In nucleotides, the CDR3 is TGTGCCAGCAGTTCCGGACAGCCAGATACGCAGTATTTT. The chain couples TRBV28 to TRBJ2-3, with D tentatively TRBD1 (6 bases). CDR3 size: 13 residues. V shed 4 bases and J shed 4 bases, with 9 bases lying between them. Germline values: CDR1 MDHEN, CDR2 SYDVKM.

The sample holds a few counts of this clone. The CDR3 protein is CASSLANVQYF. DNA of the CDR3: TGTGCCAGCAGCTTAGCCAACGTACAGTACTTC. This chain uses TRBV13 with TRBJ2-7, with no clear D. V lost 1 base and J lost 10, with 8 bases in between. The V gene's germline CDR1 is PRHDT and CDR2 FYEKMQ (reference sequence). CDR3 length: 11 amino acids.

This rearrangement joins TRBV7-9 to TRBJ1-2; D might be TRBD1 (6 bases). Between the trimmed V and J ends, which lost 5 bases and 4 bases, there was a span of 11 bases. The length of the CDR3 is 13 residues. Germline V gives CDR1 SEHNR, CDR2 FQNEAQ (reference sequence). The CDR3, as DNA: TGTGCCAGCAGCCTGGACAGCGTCTATGGCTACACCTTC. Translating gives CASSLDSVYGYTF. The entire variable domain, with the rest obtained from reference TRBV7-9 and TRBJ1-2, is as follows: DTGVSQNPRHKITKRGQNVTFRCDPISEHNRLYWYRQTLGQGPEFLTYFQNEAQLEKSRLLSDRFSAERPKGSFSTLEIQRTEQGDSAMYLCASSLDSVYGYTFGSGTRLTVV.

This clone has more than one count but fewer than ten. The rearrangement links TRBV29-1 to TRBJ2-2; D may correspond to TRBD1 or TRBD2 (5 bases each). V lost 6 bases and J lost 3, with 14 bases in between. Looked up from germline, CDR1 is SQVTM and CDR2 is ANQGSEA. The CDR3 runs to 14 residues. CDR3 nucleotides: TGCAGCGTCTCTCGGGACCCGGACACCGGGGAGCTGTTTTTT. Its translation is CSVSRDPDTGELFF.

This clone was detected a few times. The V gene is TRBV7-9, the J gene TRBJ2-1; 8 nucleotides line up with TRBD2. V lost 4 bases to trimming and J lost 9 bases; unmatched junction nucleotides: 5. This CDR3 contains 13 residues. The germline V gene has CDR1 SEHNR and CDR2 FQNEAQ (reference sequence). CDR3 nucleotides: TGTGCCAGCAGCTCAGCTAGCGGGCTTGAGCAGTTCTTC. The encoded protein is CASSSASGLEQFF. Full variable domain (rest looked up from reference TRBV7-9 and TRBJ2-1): DTGVSQNPRHKITKRGQNVTFRCDPISEHNRLYWYRQTLGQGPEFLTYFQNEAQLEKSRLLSDRFSAERPKGSFSTLEIQRTEQGDSAMYLCASSSASGLEQFFGPGTRLTVL.

The CDR3 here is CASSLGQGQGYGYTF. Here the CDR3 DNA reads TGTGCCAGCAGCTTAGGGCAGGGACAGGGCTATGGCTACACCTTC. This chain joins TRBV13 and TRBJ1-2, with 9 bases fitting TRBD1. CDR3 size: 15 residues. Germline V lookup: CDR1 PRHDT, CDR2 FYEKMQ (reference sequence). Trimming at V came to 0 bases and at J to 4 bases, leaving 3 bases not matched to a gene.

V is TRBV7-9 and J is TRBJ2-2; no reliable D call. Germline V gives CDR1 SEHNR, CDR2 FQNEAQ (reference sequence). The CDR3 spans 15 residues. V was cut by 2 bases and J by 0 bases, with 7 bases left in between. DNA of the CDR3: TGTGCCAGCAGCTTACGCCAGGCGAACACCGGGGAGCTGTTTTTT. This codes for CASSLRQANTGELFF.